These T cell receptor beta chains were read from a single sample in a study of T cells in Graves' hyperthyroidism and ophthalmopathy. TCRdb ran MiXCR on the multiplex PCR reads and lists one entry per CDR3 protein. The sample lists hundreds of thousands of distinct CDR3 sequences, about a sixth occurring once. Source material: blood. The receptors here all came from a woman aged 25-40 years with Graves' hyperthyroidism. Both conserved end residues are part of each CDR3. Each record gives: J gene, clone size, V gene, D gene, CDR3 DNA, CDR3 protein. The D gene is left open where the match is weak. Where a row states a size, it is once, few, many or the class of an expanded clone; other rows omit it.

TRBJ2-7,many,TRBV20-1,.,TGCAGTGCTAGATTCGTAAAGACCTCCATCTACGAGCAGTACTTC,CSARFVKTSIYEQYF
TRBJ1-4,many,TRBV11-1,.,TGTGCCAGCAGCACGTCGGATGAAAAACTGTTTTTT,CASSTSDEKLFF
TRBJ2-7,many,TRBV28,TRBD2,TGTGCCAGCAGTTCCACACTAGCGGGAGTTAATAGGGGCTCCTACGAGCAGTACTTC,CASSSTLAGVNRGSYEQYF
TRBJ2-1,many,TRBV2,.,TGTGCCAGCAGTGAAGGACTAGTGGTCGAGCAGTTCTTC,CASSEGLVVEQFF
TRBJ2-3,.,TRBV5-1,.,TGCGCCAGCAGCCCCACCGGCAACACAGATACGCAGTATTTT,CASSPTGNTDTQYF
TRBJ2-7,many,TRBV4-3,.,TGCGCCAGCAGCCACACGGACGGCTACGAGCAGTACTTC,CASSHTDGYEQYF
TRBJ2-2,many,TRBV6-1,.,TGTGCCAGTGTGACAGAGGGAGGCACCGGGGAGCTGTTTTTT,CASVTEGGTGELFF
TRBJ2-5,.,TRBV24-1,TRBD1,TGTGCCACCAGAGGACAGGGAGGCGAGACCCAGTACTTC,CATRGQGGETQYF
TRBJ2-1,many,TRBV2,.,TGTGCCAGCAACCCTAGCAGCTACAATGAGCAGTTCTTC,CASNPSSYNEQFF
TRBJ1-3,.,TRBV20-1,TRBD1,TGCAGTGCTAGTGACAGGGCCGCTGGAAACACCATATATTTT,CSASDRAAGNTIYF
TRBJ1-1,many,TRBV27,TRBD1,TGTGCCAGCAGTTTACGACAGGGATTCCCCACTGAAGCTTTCTTT,CASSLRQGFPTEAFF
TRBJ2-1,many,TRBV28,TRBD1,TGTGCCAGCAGTTTGGGACAGGGCGGTTCCTACAATGAGCAGTTCTTC,CASSLGQGGSYNEQFF
TRBJ2-2,many,TRBV20-1,TRBD2,TGCAGTGCTCTTGCCGGGAGGGCCGTCACCGGGGAGCTGTTTTTT,CSALAGRAVTGELFF
TRBJ1-4,.,TRBV9,.,TGTGCCAGCAGCGTAGGAATGGGCTTGAAGGGAACTAATGAAAAACTGTTTTTT,CASSVGMGLKGTNEKLFF
TRBJ1-2,many,TRBV18,TRBD1,TGTGCCAGCTCACGACAGGGGGAAAACTATGGCTACACCTTC,CASSRQGENYGYTF
TRBJ1-2,.,TRBV28,TRBD1,TGTGCCAGCAGCCATGTCAGGGGGCCCCGAAACTATGGCTACACCTTC,CASSHVRGPRNYGYTF
TRBJ1-2,many,TRBV12-3/TRBV12-4,.,TGTGCCAGCAGACCGACAGGACTCTATGGCTACACCTTC,CASRPTGLYGYTF
TRBJ2-7,few,TRBV5-1,TRBD2,TGCGCCAGCAGCTCCAAGAGGGGCGGGAGCTACGAGCAGTACTTC,CASSSKRGGSYEQYF
TRBJ2-2,.,TRBV18,.,TGTGCCAGCTCACCGACAGCGAACACCGGGGAGCTGCTTTTT,CASSPTANTGELLF
TRBJ2-2,.,TRBV5-1,.,TGCGCCAGCAGCTTAGGAGGGGGCCGGGGCACCGGGGAGCTGTTTTTT,CASSLGGGRGTGELFF
TRBJ1-5,few,TRBV20-1,TRBD1,TGCAGTGCTAGAGATCGGGAGGACAGGGGGCTGGTAAGCAATCAGCCCCAGCATTTT,CSARDREDRGLVSNQPQHF
TRBJ2-5,many,TRBV10-3,.,TGTGCCATCAGTGAGCGGGGCGAGGAGACCCAGTACTTC,CAISERGEETQYF
TRBJ2-3,few,TRBV11-2,TRBD2,TGTGCCAGCAGCTTAGCCGGGAGGATCTCTGATCTTCAGGTAGATACGCAGTATTTT,CASSLAGRISDLQVDTQYF
TRBJ1-2,many,TRBV30,TRBD1,TGTGCCTGGAGTGGGGACAGGGATGGCTACACCTTC,CAWSGDRDGYTF
TRBJ2-5,.,TRBV28,TRBD1,TGTGCCAGCAGATCTCCGGGACAGGGGAGGAAGACCCAGTACTTC,CASRSPGQGRKTQYF
TRBJ2-7,few,TRBV30,.,TGTGCCTGGAGTGCCGGAACCACCTACGAGCAGTACTTC,CAWSAGTTYEQYF
TRBJ2-3,few,TRBV6-5,TRBD2,TGTGCCAGCAGTTCACTAGCGGGACTCGATACGCAGTATTTT,CASSSLAGLDTQYF
TRBJ2-1,few,TRBV5-1,TRBD2,TGCGCCAGCAGCTACCTAGCGGGAGACGTCAATGAGCAGTTCTTC,CASSYLAGDVNEQFF
TRBJ2-3,.,TRBV20-1,TRBD2,TGCAGTGCTAGAGATCCGAGCGGGAGTACAGATACGCAGTATTTT,CSARDPSGSTDTQYF
TRBJ2-2,few,TRBV3-1,TRBD1,TGTGCCAGCAGCCGGACAGGGGACTACACCGGGGAGCTGTTTTTT,CASSRTGDYTGELFF
TRBJ1-4,many,TRBV30,.,TGTGCCTGGAGTGTACTAGCGGAAAAACTGTTTTTT,CAWSVLAEKLFF
TRBJ2-7,few,TRBV4-1,TRBD2,TGCGCCAGCAGCCAAACCCTCATACTAGCGGGTCCCTTCGAGCAGTACTTC,CASSQTLILAGPFEQYF
TRBJ2-7,many,TRBV7-2,TRBD1,TGTGCCAGCAGCCTTACAGGGGAACCCTACGAGCAGTACTTC,CASSLTGEPYEQYF
TRBJ2-1,few,TRBV9,TRBD2,TGTGCCAGCAGCGATGAACGGACTAGCGGATACAATGAGCAGTTCTTC,CASSDERTSGYNEQFF
TRBJ1-3,.,TRBV5-6,.,TGTGCCAGCAGCGACAGACCGGTCGGAAACACCATATATTTT,CASSDRPVGNTIYF
TRBJ1-1,few,TRBV27,TRBD1,TGTGCCAGCGCAGGGGGGAGAGCGATGAACACTGAAGCTTTCTTT,CASAGGRAMNTEAFF
TRBJ2-7,.,TRBV12-3/TRBV12-4,.,TGTGCCAGCGGTTTAGGGGTATCCCGGACAGACTACGAGCAGTACTTC,CASGLGVSRTDYEQYF
TRBJ2-7,.,TRBV4-1,.,TGCGCCAGCAGCCAAGATCCGGTGAACTACGAGCAGTACTTC,CASSQDPVNYEQYF
TRBJ1-2,many,TRBV2,TRBD1,TGTGCCAGCAGACCGACAGGGGCCCGATATGGCTACACCTTC,CASRPTGARYGYTF